The next 18 T cell receptor beta chains were all read from a single sample in a study of cytomegalovirus exposure and HLA in healthy donors. Researchers ran the PCR with 60 Vbeta and 13 Jbeta primers. Sequencing used immunoSEQ multiplex PCR; TCRdb keeps in-frame clones, though not all of them. The repertoire has over 20,000 clones, roughly 68% of them found once; the top ten carry about 4.7%. Material for sequencing was PBMCs. The receptors originated from a woman in her fifties or sixties in good health and CMV-seronegative.

The rearrangement uses TRBV6-5 and TRBJ1-1; a possible D gene is TRBD1 (5 bases). The CDR3 is 13 residues long. Trimming pared 4 bases from V and 7 bases from J, leaving 13 bases between. Germline V gene sequence: CDR1 MNHEY, CDR2 SVGAGI. The DNA of the CDR3 is TGTGCCAGCAGTTTAGGAGGGGCTTTTGAAGCTTTCTTT. Amino acid sequence: CASSLGGAFEAFF.

The genes are TRBV13 and TRBJ1-2; no firm D call. The CDR3 covers 12 residues. V shed 2 bases and J shed 4 bases, with 5 bases lying between them. CDR1 and CDR2 (germline): PRHDT, FYEKMQ (reference sequence). CDR3: CASSLSGYGYTF. CDR3 nucleotide sequence: TGTGCCAGCAGCTTATCGGGCTATGGCTACACCTTC.

This chain joins TRBV29-1 and TRBJ2-1; TRBD2 aligns across 7 bases. The CDR3 runs 13 residues. Germline V gene data show CDR1 as SQVTM and CDR2 as ANQGSEA. Trimming took 6 bases from V and 2 from J; bases not matched to a gene: 4. The CDR3 DNA reads as TGCAGCGTAGGTGGGGGGGCCTACAATGAGCAGTTCTTC. Its translation: CSVGGGAYNEQFF.

This chain links TRBV27 with TRBJ1-2; no clear D gene. Germline V lookup: CDR1 MNHEY, CDR2 SMNVEV (reference sequence). The CDR3 is made up of 13 amino acids. The V and J ends lost 5 bases and 4 bases respectively, with 11 bases between them. The chain's CDR3 is CASSGGIGYGYTF. Written as DNA, the CDR3 is TGTGCCAGCAGTGGAGGAATCGGCTATGGCTACACCTTC.

The V and J genes are TRBV27 and TRBJ2-7; TRBD1 aligns across 7 bases. There are 13 residues in the CDR3. The germline V gene encodes CDR1 MNHEY and CDR2 SMNVEV (reference sequence). The junction had 3 bases not matched to a gene; V was cut back by 6 bases and J by 1 base. CDR3 amino acids: CASRSTGSYEQYF. CDR3 in DNA: TGTGCCAGCAGATCGACAGGGTCCTACGAGCAGTACTTC.

The chain links TRBV29-1 to TRBJ2-3; TRBD2 matches 8 bases. V was pared by 7 bases and J by 5 bases, with 14 bases of the junction left unmatched. In germline, CDR1 is SQVTM, CDR2 ANQGSEA. The CDR3 is 15 amino acids. The chain's CDR3 is CSALTSGGSKDTQYF. The CDR3 region has the DNA TGCAGCGCCCTTACTAGCGGAGGAAGTAAAGATACGCAGTATTTT.

The chain combines TRBV2 with TRBJ1-1; the D gene is possibly TRBD1 (5 bases). The CDR3 covers 14 residues. V was pared by 5 bases and J by 1 base, with 11 bases between. Germline CDR1 SNHLY, CDR2 FYNNEI. The CDR3: CASSSRVGNTEAFF. CDR3 nucleotide sequence: TGTGCCAGCAGTTCCAGGGTCGGGAACACTGAAGCTTTCTTT.

The chain uses TRBV5-1 and TRBJ2-3; no definite D call. The germline V and J ends were trimmed by 4 bases and 4 bases, with 13 bases remaining between them. This CDR3 spans 14 amino acids. CDR1 SGHRS and CDR2 YFSETQ come from the germline V gene. CDR3 nucleotides: TGCGCCAGCAGCCCAGGATCTGTTGCAGATACGCAGTATTTT. It yields the protein CASSPGSVADTQYF.

This clone was seen only a few times. The chain couples TRBV29-1 to TRBJ1-1, with TRBD1 matching 8 bases. The trim removed 7 bases at V and 3 bases at J, leaving 4 bases unmatched. CDR1 and CDR2 from the germline V gene are SQVTM and ANQGSEA. The length of the CDR3 is 12 residues. The CDR3 DNA reads TGCAGCGCCAAGACAGGGGACACTGAAGCTTTCTTT. As protein: CSAKTGDTEAFF.

To note about this clone: The same CDR3 can be traced to other DNA sequences in this sample. This chain connects TRBV5-1 to TRBJ2-5; 10 bases agree with TRBD1. The CDR3 length is 14 residues. The germline gives CDR1 SGHRS, CDR2 YFSETQ. With 3 bases clipped from V and 4 bases from J, the junction kept 3 bases outside the gene matches. In DNA, the CDR3 is TGCGCCAGCAGCTCGGGACAGGGGAGAGAGACCCAGTACTTC. Its translation is CASSSGQGRETQYF.

This clone occurred a few times. The chain combines TRBV7-9 with TRBJ1-4; 9 bases are shared with TRBD1. The CDR3 is made up of 14 amino acids. Per germline, CDR1 SEHNR and CDR2 FQNEAQ (reference sequence). V lost 3 bases, J lost 6 bases, and 2 bases stayed unmatched. In DNA, the CDR3 is TGTGCCAGCAGCTTGAACAGGGGGCATGAAAAACTGTTTTTT. Amino acids: CASSLNRGHEKLFF.

This chain's CDR3 is CASSAGSGNNEKLFF. In nucleotides, the CDR3 is TGTGCCAGCAGCGCAGGGTCAGGGAATAATGAAAAACTGTTTTTT. The chain uses TRBV7-9 and TRBJ1-4; the D gene is possibly TRBD1 (5 bases). Germline lookup yields CDR1 SEHNR and CDR2 FQNEAQ (reference sequence). The CDR3 runs 15 residues. Trimming pared 5 bases from V and 4 bases from J, leaving 14 bases between.

This clone was detected a few times. This chain joins TRBV28 and TRBJ2-7, with unresolved D. CDR1 is MDHEN and CDR2 is SYDVKM in the germline V gene. This CDR3 has 12 residues. Trimming shortened V by 5 bases and J by 4 bases, and 9 bases separated the two germline ends. This CDR3 reads CASSPPGYEQYF. CDR3 DNA: TGTGCCAGCAGTCCTCCCGGTTACGAGCAGTACTTC.

This clone was observed a few times. This chain joins TRBV5-8 and TRBJ1-4; D is uncertain. Trimming cost V 3 bases and J 2 bases, with 8 bases left between them. The CDR3 spans 14 residues. In germline, CDR1 is SGHTS, CDR2 YDEGEE. DNA for the CDR3: TGTGCCAGCAGCTCGGGAAGGACTAATGAAAAACTGTTTTTT. Protein sequence: CASSSGRTNEKLFF. The full variable domain, with the rest looked up from reference TRBV5-8 and TRBJ1-4, is EAGVTQSPTHLIKTRGQQATLRCSPISGHTSVYWYQQALGLGLQFLLWYDEGEERNRGNFPPRFSGRQFPNYSSELNVNALELEDSALYLCASSSGRTNEKLFFGSGTQLSVL.

This clone showed up just a few times. The rearrangement uses TRBV5-1 and TRBJ2-1; weak D call: TRBD2 (7 bases). The CDR3 consists of 15 residues. V shed 0 bases and J shed 6 bases, with 13 bases lying between them. CDR1 and CDR2 from the germline V gene are SGHRS and YFSETQ. The CDR3 nucleotides read TGCGCCAGCAGCTTGGGCCTAGGGGGGGGCAATGAGCAGTTCTTC. Translating it yields CASSLGLGGGNEQFF.

The J gene is TRBJ2-3, the V gene TRBV29-1, with 7 bases identical to TRBD2. Germline assignment: CDR1 SQVTM and CDR2 ANQGSEA. Germline trimming cut 2 bases from V and 4 bases from J; bases unmatched to any gene: 0. This CDR3 contains 12 residues. CDR3 protein: CSVELAADTQYF. CDR3 DNA sequence: TGCAGCGTTGAACTAGCGGCAGATACGCAGTATTTT.

The gene calls are TRBV14 and TRBJ2-5, with D unresolved. The germline gives CDR1 SGHDN, CDR2 FVKESK. V was cut by 1 base and J by 5 bases, with 11 bases left in between. The CDR3 contains 14 residues. The CDR3 nucleotides are TGTGCCAGCAGCCAAGGAATCTCTAGGGAGACCCAGTACTTC. It codes for CASSQGISRETQYF.

The chain combines TRBV4-1 with TRBJ2-2; tentatively, D is TRBD1 (6 bases). The V end was cut by 3 bases, the J end by 3 bases, with 8 bases between. Germline V lookup: CDR1 MGHRA, CDR2 YSYEKL. This CDR3 comprises 14 residues. The DNA for the CDR3 is TGCGCCAGCAGCCAGTACAGGGACACCGGGGAGCTGTTTTTT. This gives the protein CASSQYRDTGELFF.